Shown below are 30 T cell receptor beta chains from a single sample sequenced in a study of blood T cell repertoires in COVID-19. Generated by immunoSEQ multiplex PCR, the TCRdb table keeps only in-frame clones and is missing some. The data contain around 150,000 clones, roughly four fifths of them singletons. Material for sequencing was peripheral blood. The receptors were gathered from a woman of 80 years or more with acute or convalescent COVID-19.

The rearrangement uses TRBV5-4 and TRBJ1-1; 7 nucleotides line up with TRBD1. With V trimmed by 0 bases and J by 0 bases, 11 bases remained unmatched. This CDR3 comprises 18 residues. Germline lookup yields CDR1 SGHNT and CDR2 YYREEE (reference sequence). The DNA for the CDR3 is TGTGCCAGCAGCTTGGGCCCAAACCGACAGGGAATGAACACTGAAGCTTTCTTT. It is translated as CASSLGPNRQGMNTEAFF.

Written as DNA, the CDR3 is TGTGCCAGCAGCCTGGGACTAGCGGGAGTCTACGAGCAGTACTTC. It codes for CASSLGLAGVYEQYF. J is TRBJ2-7 and V is TRBV3-1 (or the pseudogene TRBV3-2); 14 bases align to TRBD2. The germline V gene encodes CDR1 LGHDT and CDR2 YNNKEL (reference sequence). CDR3 length equals 15 residues. With 4 bases clipped from V and 3 bases from J, the junction kept 2 bases outside the gene matches.

The CDR3: CASSDQGQGRTEAFF. The DNA for the CDR3 is TGTGCCAGCAGCGACCAGGGACAGGGACGCACTGAAGCTTTCTTT. The chain carries TRBV5-8 and TRBJ1-1; 9 bases are shared with TRBD1. Losses at the gene ends were 4 bases for V and 4 bases for J; bases not matched to a gene: 8. The germline V gene has CDR1 SGHTS and CDR2 YDEGEE. This CDR3 contains 15 residues. The full variable domain, completed using reference TRBV5-8 and TRBJ1-1, is EAGVTQSPTHLIKTRGQQATLRCSPISGHTSVYWYQQALGLGLQFLLWYDEGEERNRGNFPPRFSGRQFPNYSSELNVNALELEDSALYLCASSDQGQGRTEAFFGQGTRLTVV.

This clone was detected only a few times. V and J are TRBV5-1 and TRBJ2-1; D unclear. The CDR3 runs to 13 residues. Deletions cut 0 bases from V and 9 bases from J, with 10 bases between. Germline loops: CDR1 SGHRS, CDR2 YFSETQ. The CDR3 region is CASSLVVEVEQFF. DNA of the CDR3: TGCGCCAGCAGCTTGGTGGTAGAAGTTGAGCAGTTCTTC.

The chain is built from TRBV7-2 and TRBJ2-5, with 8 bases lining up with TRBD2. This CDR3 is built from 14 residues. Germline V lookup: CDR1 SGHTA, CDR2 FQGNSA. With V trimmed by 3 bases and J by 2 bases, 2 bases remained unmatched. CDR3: CASSFTSGQETQYF. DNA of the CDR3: TGTGCCAGCAGCTTTACTAGCGGACAAGAGACCCAGTACTTC.

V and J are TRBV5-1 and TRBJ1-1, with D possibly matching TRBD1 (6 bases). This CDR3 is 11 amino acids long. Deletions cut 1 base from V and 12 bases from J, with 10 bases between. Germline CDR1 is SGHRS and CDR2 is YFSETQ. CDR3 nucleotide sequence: TGCGCCAGCAGCTTGCCAGGGGCCCCTTTCTTT. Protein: CASSLPGAPFF.

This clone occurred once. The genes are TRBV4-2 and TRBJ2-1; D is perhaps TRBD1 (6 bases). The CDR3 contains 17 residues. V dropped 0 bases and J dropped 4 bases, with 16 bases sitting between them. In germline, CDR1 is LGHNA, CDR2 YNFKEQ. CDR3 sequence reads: CASSQDGRGRNYNEQFF. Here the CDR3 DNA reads TGTGCCAGCAGCCAAGATGGCAGGGGCCGTAATTACAATGAGCAGTTCTTC.

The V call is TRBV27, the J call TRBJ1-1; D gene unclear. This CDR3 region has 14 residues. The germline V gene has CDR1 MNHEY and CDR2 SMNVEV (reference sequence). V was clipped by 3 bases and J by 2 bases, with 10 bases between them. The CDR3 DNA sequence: TGTGCCAGCAGTTTCGCAGGAATCAACACTGAAGCTTTCTTT. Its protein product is CASSFAGINTEAFF.

The CDR3 DNA is TGTGCCAGCAGCCGGCAGGGGGAATACACTGAAGCTTTCTTT. Translating it yields CASSRQGEYTEAFF. This chain joins TRBV4-2 and TRBJ1-1; 7 bases are a match to TRBD1. Germline-derived CDR1 and CDR2 are LGHNA and YNFKEQ. The CDR3 consists of 14 residues. V was clipped by 4 bases and J by 3 bases; unmatched bases: 5.

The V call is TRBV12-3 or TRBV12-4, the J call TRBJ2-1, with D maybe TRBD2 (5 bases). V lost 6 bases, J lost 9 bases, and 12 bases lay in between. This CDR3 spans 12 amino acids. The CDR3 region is CASRIGLLEQFF. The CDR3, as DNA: TGTGCCAGCAGAATCGGACTTCTTGAGCAGTTCTTC.

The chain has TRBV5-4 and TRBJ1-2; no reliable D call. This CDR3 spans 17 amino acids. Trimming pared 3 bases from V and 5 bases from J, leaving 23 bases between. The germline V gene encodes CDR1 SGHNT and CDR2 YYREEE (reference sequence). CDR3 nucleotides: TGTGCCAGCAGCTCTTTCCGGGAAGCGGCAGGAAGGTATGGCTACACCTTC. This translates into CASSSFREAAGRYGYTF.

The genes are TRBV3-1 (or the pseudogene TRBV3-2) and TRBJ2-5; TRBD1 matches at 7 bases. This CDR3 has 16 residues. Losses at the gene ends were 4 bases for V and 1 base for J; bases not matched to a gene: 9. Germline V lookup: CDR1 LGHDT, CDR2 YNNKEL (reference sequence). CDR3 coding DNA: TGTGCCAGCAGCCTAAGGGATAGGGGGCCCCAAGAGACCCAGTACTTC. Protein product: CASSLRDRGPQETQYF.

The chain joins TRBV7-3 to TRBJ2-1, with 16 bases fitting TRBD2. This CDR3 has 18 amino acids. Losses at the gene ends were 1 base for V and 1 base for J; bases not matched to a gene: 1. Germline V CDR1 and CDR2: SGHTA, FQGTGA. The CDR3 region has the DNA TGTGCCAGCAGCTTAAAGGGACTAGCGGGGGGGTCCTACAATGAGCAGTTCTTC. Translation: CASSLKGLAGGSYNEQFF.

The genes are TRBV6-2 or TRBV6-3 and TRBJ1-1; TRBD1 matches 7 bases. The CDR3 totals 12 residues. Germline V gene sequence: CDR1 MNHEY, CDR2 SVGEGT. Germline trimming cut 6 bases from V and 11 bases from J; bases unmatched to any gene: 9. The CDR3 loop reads CASSEQGRSAFF. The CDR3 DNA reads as TGTGCCAGCAGCGAACAGGGGAGGTCGGCTTTCTTT.

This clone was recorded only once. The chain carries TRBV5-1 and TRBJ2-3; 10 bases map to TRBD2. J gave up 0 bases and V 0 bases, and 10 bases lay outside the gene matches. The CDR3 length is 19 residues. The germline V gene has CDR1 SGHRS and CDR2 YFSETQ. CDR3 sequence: CASSLGPAGGASSTDTQYF. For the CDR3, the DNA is TGCGCCAGCAGCTTGGGCCCAGCGGGAGGGGCTTCTAGCACAGATACGCAGTATTTT.

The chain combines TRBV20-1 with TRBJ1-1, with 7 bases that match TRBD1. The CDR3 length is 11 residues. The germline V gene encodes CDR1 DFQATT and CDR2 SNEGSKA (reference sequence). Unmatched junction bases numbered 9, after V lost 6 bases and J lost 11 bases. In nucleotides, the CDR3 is TGCAGTGCAGCTCGACAGGGCGAGGCTTTCTTT. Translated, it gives CSAARQGEAFF.

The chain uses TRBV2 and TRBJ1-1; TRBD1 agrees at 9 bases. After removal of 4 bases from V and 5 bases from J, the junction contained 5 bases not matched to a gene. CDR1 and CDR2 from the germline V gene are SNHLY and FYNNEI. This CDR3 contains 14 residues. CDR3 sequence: CASSVQGARTEAFF. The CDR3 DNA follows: TGTGCCAGCAGTGTACAGGGGGCGCGGACTGAAGCTTTCTTT.

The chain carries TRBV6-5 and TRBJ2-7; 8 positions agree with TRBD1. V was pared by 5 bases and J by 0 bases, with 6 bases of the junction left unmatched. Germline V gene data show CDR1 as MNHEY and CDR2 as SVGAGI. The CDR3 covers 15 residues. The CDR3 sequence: CASSPRQGTSYEQYF. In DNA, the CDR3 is TGTGCCAGCAGTCCGCGACAGGGGACCTCCTACGAGCAGTACTTC.

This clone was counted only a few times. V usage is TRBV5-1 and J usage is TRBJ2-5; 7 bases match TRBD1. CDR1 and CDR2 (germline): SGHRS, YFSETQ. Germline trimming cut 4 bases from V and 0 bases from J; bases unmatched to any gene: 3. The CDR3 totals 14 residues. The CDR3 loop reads CASSPGQHQETQYF. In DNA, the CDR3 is TGCGCCAGCAGCCCGGGACAGCACCAAGAGACCCAGTACTTC.

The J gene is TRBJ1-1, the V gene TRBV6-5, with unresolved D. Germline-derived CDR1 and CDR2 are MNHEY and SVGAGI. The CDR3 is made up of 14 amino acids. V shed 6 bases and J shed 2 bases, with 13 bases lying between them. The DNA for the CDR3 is TGTGCCAGCAGATTACATCAGATAAACACTGAAGCTTTCTTT. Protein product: CASRLHQINTEAFF.

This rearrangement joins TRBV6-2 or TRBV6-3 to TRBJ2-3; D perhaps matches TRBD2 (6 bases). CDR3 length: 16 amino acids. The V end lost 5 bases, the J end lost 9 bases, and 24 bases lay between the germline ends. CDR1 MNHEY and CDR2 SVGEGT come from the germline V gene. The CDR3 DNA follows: TGTGCCAGCAGTGACCATAGCGGCACCACACATGGAACGCAGTATTTT. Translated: CASSDHSGTTHGTQYF.

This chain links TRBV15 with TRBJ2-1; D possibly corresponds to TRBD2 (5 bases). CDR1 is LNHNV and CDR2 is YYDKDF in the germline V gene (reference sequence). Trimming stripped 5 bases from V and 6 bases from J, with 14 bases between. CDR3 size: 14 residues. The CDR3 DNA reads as TGTGCCACCAGCTTAGGAGCGGCCCCCAATGAGCAGTTCTTC. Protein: CATSLGAAPNEQFF.

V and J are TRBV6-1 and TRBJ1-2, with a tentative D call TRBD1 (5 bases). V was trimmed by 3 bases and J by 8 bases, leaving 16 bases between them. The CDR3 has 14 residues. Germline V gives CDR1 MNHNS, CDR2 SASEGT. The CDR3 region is CASSESGTLRGYTF. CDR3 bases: TGTGCCAGCAGTGAGTCCGGGACTCTTAGGGGCTACACCTTC.

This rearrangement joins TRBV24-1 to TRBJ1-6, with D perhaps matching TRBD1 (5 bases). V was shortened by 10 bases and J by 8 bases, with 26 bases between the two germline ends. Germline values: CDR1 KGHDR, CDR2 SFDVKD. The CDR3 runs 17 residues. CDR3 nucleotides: TGTGCCACGGGGTTTAGGGACCGGGGGTGGGCGTATTCACCCCTCCACTTT. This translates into CATGFRDRGWAYSPLHF.

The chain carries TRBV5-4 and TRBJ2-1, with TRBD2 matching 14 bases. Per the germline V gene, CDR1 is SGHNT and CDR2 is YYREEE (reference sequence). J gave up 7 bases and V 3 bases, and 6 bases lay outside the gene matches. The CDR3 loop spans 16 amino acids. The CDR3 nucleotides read TGTGCCAGCAGCTCGCGACTAGCGGGGGGGCCTAATGAGCAGTTCTTC. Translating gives CASSSRLAGGPNEQFF.

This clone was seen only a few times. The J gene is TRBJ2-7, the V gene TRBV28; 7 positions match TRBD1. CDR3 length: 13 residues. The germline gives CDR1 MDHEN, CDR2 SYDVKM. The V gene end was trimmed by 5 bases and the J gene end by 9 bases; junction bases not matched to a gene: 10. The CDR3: CASSRSQDRLQYF. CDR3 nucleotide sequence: TGTGCCAGCAGTCGGTCCCAGGACAGGTTGCAGTACTTC. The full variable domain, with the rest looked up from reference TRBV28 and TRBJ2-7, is DVKVTQSSRYLVKRTGEKVFLECVQDMDHENMFWYRQDPGLGLRLIYFSYDVKMKEKGDIPEGYSVSREKKERFSLILESASTNQTSMYLCASSRSQDRLQYFGPGTRLTVT.

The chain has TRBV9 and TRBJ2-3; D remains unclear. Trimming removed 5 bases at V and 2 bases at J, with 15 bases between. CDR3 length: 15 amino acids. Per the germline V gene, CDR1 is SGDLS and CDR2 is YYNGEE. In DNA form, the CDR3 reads TGTGCCAGCAGTCCCGAACTCGGGTTCACAGATACGCAGTATTTT. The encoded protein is CASSPELGFTDTQYF.

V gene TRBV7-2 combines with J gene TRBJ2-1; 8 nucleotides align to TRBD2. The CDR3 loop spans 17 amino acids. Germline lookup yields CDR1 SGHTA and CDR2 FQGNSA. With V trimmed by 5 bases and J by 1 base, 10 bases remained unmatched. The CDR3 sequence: CASSPRGGRWSYNEQFF. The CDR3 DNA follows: TGTGCCAGCAGCCCCCGGGGGGGGCGATGGTCCTACAATGAGCAGTTCTTC.

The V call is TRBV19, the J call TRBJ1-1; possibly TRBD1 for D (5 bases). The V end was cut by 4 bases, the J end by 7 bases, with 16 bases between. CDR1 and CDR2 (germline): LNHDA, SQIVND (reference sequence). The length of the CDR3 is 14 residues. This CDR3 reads CASSTVGGHREAFF. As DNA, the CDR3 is TGTGCCAGTAGTACCGTGGGGGGTCACCGTGAAGCTTTCTTT.

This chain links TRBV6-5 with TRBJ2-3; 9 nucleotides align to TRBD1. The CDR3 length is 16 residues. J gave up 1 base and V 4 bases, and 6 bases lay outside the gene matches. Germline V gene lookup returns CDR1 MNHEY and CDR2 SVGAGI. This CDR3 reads CASSSYRDRGTDTQYF. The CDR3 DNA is TGTGCCAGCAGTTCCTACCGGGACAGGGGCACAGATACGCAGTATTTT.